These 20 T cell receptor beta chains were sequenced from one sample in a study of cytomegalovirus exposure and HLA in healthy donors. The primer mix had 60 Vbeta and 13 Jbeta primers. TCRdb's copy holds only in-frame clones and misses some; the assay was immunoSEQ multiplex PCR. Of tens of thousands of clones in the sample, 65% to 75% are singletons; the top ten hold roughly 16%. Sequenced: PBMCs. The receptors come from a woman in her thirties or forties in good health and CMV-seropositive.

This clone was found a few times. The genes are TRBV7-2 and TRBJ1-2; D call uncertain. V was pared by 3 bases and J by 6 bases, with 8 bases between. The V gene's germline CDR1 is SGHTA and CDR2 FQGNSA. The CDR3 spans 12 residues. The CDR3 reads CASSFGVDGYTF. The DNA for the CDR3 is TGTGCCAGCAGCTTCGGGGTAGATGGCTACACCTTC.

The chain has TRBV29-1 and TRBJ1-5; no definite D call. The germline gives CDR1 SQVTM, CDR2 ANQGSEA. CDR3 length equals 12 residues. The V and J ends lost 7 bases and 0 bases respectively, with 7 bases between them. The CDR3 reads CSAGASNQPQHF. In DNA, the CDR3 is TGCAGCGCAGGCGCTAGCAATCAGCCCCAGCATTTT.

The chain couples TRBV5-4 to TRBJ1-2; D gene unclear. V was clipped by 0 bases and J by 8 bases, with 8 bases between them. Germline V gene data show CDR1 as SGHNT and CDR2 as YYREEE (reference sequence). The CDR3 is made up of 12 amino acids. The CDR3 here is CASSLDGRGYTF. CDR3 DNA: TGTGCCAGCAGCTTGGATGGTCGGGGCTACACCTTC.

This chain joins TRBV21-1 and TRBJ2-5; TRBD2 is the table's D call, not checked against the DNA. TRBV21-1 is listed as a pseudogene. This CDR3 spans 16 amino acids. In DNA, the CDR3 is TGTGCCAGCAGCCCCCATCGCGCGGGGGGGATAGAGACCCAGTACTTC. It translates to CASSPHRAGGIETQYF.

This clone turned up a few times. CDR3: CASSLAGVGHEQYF. The CDR3 DNA reads TGTGCCAGCAGCTTAGCGGGAGTAGGCCACGAGCAGTACTTC. This rearrangement joins TRBV7-7 to TRBJ2-7; D might be TRBD2 (5 bases). The germline V gene has CDR1 SSHAT and CDR2 FNYEAQ (reference sequence). There are 14 residues in the CDR3. V was pared by 0 bases and J by 5 bases, with 11 bases between.

The chain has TRBV6-5 and TRBJ1-1, with TRBD1 matching over 7 bases. The CDR3 runs to 15 residues. Germline V gives CDR1 MNHEY, CDR2 SVGAGI. The V gene end was trimmed by 6 bases and the J gene end by 4 bases; junction bases not matched to a gene: 11. The CDR3 nucleotides are TGTGCCAGCAGGCCGAAGACAGGGTTGGTCACTGAAGCTTTCTTT. It yields the protein CASRPKTGLVTEAFF.

The chain is built from TRBV7-8 and TRBJ2-3, with 7 bases fitting TRBD2. Germline loops: CDR1 SGHVS, CDR2 FQNEAQ. J gave up 2 bases and V 5 bases, and 7 bases lay outside the gene matches. The length of the CDR3 is 15 residues. The CDR3 DNA reads as TGTGCCAGCAGCAGCAACGGGGGGAACACAGATACGCAGTATTTT. This translates into CASSSNGGNTDTQYF.

The chain employs TRBV2 and TRBJ2-5; 7 nucleotides agree with TRBD1. The CDR3 is made up of 14 amino acids. Per the germline V gene, CDR1 is SNHLY and CDR2 is FYNNEI. V shed 3 bases, J shed 6 bases, and the junction held 7 bases outside the gene matches. The CDR3 DNA is TGTGCCAGCAGTGAGGGGCAGGGGGACAAGACCCAGTACTTC. Translation: CASSEGQGDKTQYF.

The sample holds a few counts of this clone. This rearrangement joins TRBV7-3 to TRBJ2-1; D might be TRBD2 (6 bases). The CDR3 length is 12 residues. Trimming cost V 8 bases and J 7 bases, with 12 bases left between them. The germline V gene has CDR1 SGHTA and CDR2 FQGTGA. The CDR3 DNA reads TGTGCCAGCGGACTACGACAGAATGAGCAGTTCTTC. Its protein product is CASGLRQNEQFF.

The chain carries TRBV7-2 and TRBJ1-6; perhaps TRBD1 as D (6 bases). Germline V gives CDR1 SGHTA, CDR2 FQGNSA. The V and J ends lost 0 bases and 10 bases respectively, with 13 bases between them. This CDR3 spans 15 amino acids. This CDR3 is CASSLAQGPGSPLHF. As DNA, the CDR3 is TGTGCCAGCAGCTTAGCACAGGGCCCTGGGTCACCCCTCCACTTT.

CDR3 bases: TGTGCCAGCAGCTTATTCAGGGGGAGGAATTCACCCCTCCACTTT. It is translated as CASSLFRGRNSPLHF. The rearrangement links TRBV5-4 to TRBJ1-6; 7 nucleotides line up with TRBD1. This CDR3 is 15 amino acids long. Germline CDR1 reads SGHNT; CDR2 reads YYREEE (reference sequence). Trimming removed 2 bases from V and 7 bases from J; junction bases left unmatched: 6. Full variable domain (missing parts from reference TRBV5-4 and TRBJ1-6): ETGVTQSPTHLIKTRGQQVTLRCSSQSGHNTVSWYQQALGQGPQFIFQYYREEENGRGNFPPRFSGLQFPNYSSELNVNALELDDSALYLCASSLFRGRNSPLHFGNGTRLTVT.

This clone was observed a few times. The rearrangement uses TRBV7-2 and TRBJ1-1; D ambiguous. The CDR3 length is 13 residues. The germline gives CDR1 SGHTA, CDR2 FQGNSA. V lost 1 base to trimming and J lost 4 bases, with 7 bases between them. This CDR3 is CASSLGSGTEAFF. CDR3 bases: TGTGCCAGCAGCTTAGGCTCGGGCACTGAAGCTTTCTTT.

V usage is TRBV7-8 and J usage is TRBJ2-2, with no clear D. V was trimmed by 0 bases and J by 4 bases, leaving 9 bases between them. Germline loops: CDR1 SGHVS, CDR2 FQNEAQ. The CDR3 runs to 15 residues. CDR3 sequence reads: CASSLAIYSTGELFF. DNA of the CDR3: TGTGCCAGCAGCTTAGCGATATACAGCACCGGGGAGCTGTTTTTT.

The chain employs TRBV7-7 and TRBJ2-1; the match to TRBD1 covers 8 bases. The CDR3 sequence is 13 residues long. The germline V gene encodes CDR1 SSHAT and CDR2 FNYEAQ (reference sequence). The V segment lost 0 bases and the J segment 9 bases; nucleotides outside the gene matches: 1. The CDR3 is CASSLAGTGEQFF. The CDR3 nucleotides read TGTGCCAGCAGCTTAGCCGGGACAGGTGAGCAGTTCTTC.

This chain links TRBV7-8 with TRBJ2-5; 8 bases are a match to TRBD1. CDR3 length: 14 amino acids. The J segment lost 4 bases and the V segment lost 5 bases, leaving 6 bases of the junction unmatched. The germline CDR1 and CDR2 sequences are SGHVS and FQNEAQ. The CDR3 coding sequence is TGTGCCAGCAGCCGACAGACAGGGGCAGAGACCCAGTACTTC. Residues: CASSRQTGAETQYF.

The chain carries TRBV18 and TRBJ2-3; D call uncertain. This CDR3 comprises 14 residues. The germline V and J ends were trimmed by 3 bases and 8 bases, with 15 bases remaining between them. The germline V gene has CDR1 KGHSH and CDR2 LQKENI. Here the CDR3 reads CASSPNRQTGTQYF. The CDR3 bases are TGTGCCAGCTCACCGAACCGGCAAACGGGTACGCAGTATTTT.

This clone has only a few counts. CDR3 protein: CASSKHPTGSFGEQYF. The CDR3 DNA follows: TGTGCCAGCAGCAAGCACCCGACAGGGTCCTTTGGAGAGCAGTACTTC. This chain joins TRBV7-2 and TRBJ2-7; 7 bases map to TRBD1. V gave up 5 bases and J gave up 7 bases; unmatched junction bases: 17. The germline CDR1 and CDR2 sequences are SGHTA and FQGNSA. The CDR3 length is 16 residues. The whole variable domain, remainder taken from reference TRBV7-2 and TRBJ2-7, is GAGVSQSPSNKVTEKGKDVELRCDPISGHTALYWYRQSLGQGLEFLIYFQGNSAPDKSGLPSDRFSAERTGGSVSTLTIQRTQQEDSAVYLCASSKHPTGSFGEQYFGPGTRLTVT.

Only one count was recorded for this clone. The chain links TRBV2 to TRBJ1-2; no firm D call. V was clipped by 6 bases and J by 1 base, with 9 bases between them. The CDR3 runs 13 residues. Looked up from germline, CDR1 is SNHLY and CDR2 is FYNNEI. CDR3 loop: CASRVGLNYGYTF. The CDR3 DNA reads as TGTGCCAGCAGAGTCGGACTTAACTATGGCTACACCTTC.

The rearrangement links TRBV28 to TRBJ1-3; 9 bases align to TRBD1. CDR3 size: 12 residues. J was trimmed by 7 bases and V by 5 bases; bases with no gene match: 0. Germline CDR1 and CDR2: MDHEN and SYDVKM. CDR3 coding DNA: TGTGCCAGCAGTGGACAGGGGAACACCATATATTTT. It yields the protein CASSGQGNTIYF.

The chain links TRBV7-2 to TRBJ1-2, with D possibly being TRBD1 (6 bases). The V gene's germline CDR1 is SGHTA and CDR2 FQGNSA. With 7 bases removed from V and 1 base from J, the gap between germline ends came to 16 bases. The CDR3 has 15 amino acids. The CDR3 spells CASTTRGLINYGYTF. CDR3 nucleotide sequence: TGTGCCAGCACTACTAGGGGGTTGATTAACTATGGCTACACCTTC.